This TCR beta chain was documented in a study of T-cell reconstitution after alpha-beta-depleted transplantation in children. Study-level points and caveats: Expanded graft clones, several hundred of them, were reportedly the source of alpha-beta T cells about two months after transplant. A year post-transplant, T-cell counts and diversity derived mostly from newly produced T cells. From surviving recipient T cells and thymic progenitors came the high day-60 TCRbeta diversity observed in some patients.

This clonotype was recorded at least ten times. Its cognate antigen is unknown. As it was prepared, the TCRbeta library received unique molecular identifiers. Via MiXCR, TCRdb re-called the PCR reads, giving one row per CDR3 protein. The sample holds 120,000 to 150,000 distinct CDR3 sequences, 8.8% seen once. V was shortened by 3 bases and J by 1 base, with 10 bases between the two germline ends. This CDR3 has 14 amino acids. CDR1 is SGHKS, CDR2 YYEKEE, per germline (reference sequence). The chain recombines TRBV5-5 with TRBJ2-5, with TRBD2 as a possible D gene (6 bases). The sequencing here drew on PBMCs, mostly from graft donor cells, taken 180 days after TCRalphabeta/CD19-depleted stem cell transplant. The source is a female patient aged 2-15 years who had a stem cell transplant for congenital amegakaryocytic thrombocytopenia, so the T cells may come from the graft donor. CDR3: CASSSRTIQETQYF. Written as DNA, the CDR3 is TGTGCCAGCAGCTCGCGGACTATCCAAGAGACCCAGTACTTC.